This T cell receptor (beta chain) derives from a study of T-cell memory formation after mild COVID-19. Across the study: The TCR clusters were mostly specific to one donor.

TCRdb independently ran MiXCR on the 5' RACE reads; one entry per CDR3 protein. The table lists fewer than 50,000 distinct CDR3 sequences, roughly 12% of them singletons. Per the germline V gene, CDR1 is SGHVS and CDR2 is FQNEAQ. J gave up 0 bases and V 10 bases, and 3 bases lay outside the gene matches. The length of the CDR3 is 14 residues. At least ten counts were recorded for this clonotype. V usage is TRBV7-8 and J usage is TRBJ2-1; 10 nucleotides align to TRBD1. The material sequenced was PBMCs or a T cell subset sorted from them (not recorded which). The sequence was obtained from a man between 18 and 35 years old who had mild COVID-19 (a few samples of this study predate the infection). Cell type and time point are not known. CDR3 in amino acids: CATGDRGSYNEQFF. CDR3 coding DNA: TGTGCCACGGGGGACAGGGGCTCCTACAATGAGCAGTTCTTC.